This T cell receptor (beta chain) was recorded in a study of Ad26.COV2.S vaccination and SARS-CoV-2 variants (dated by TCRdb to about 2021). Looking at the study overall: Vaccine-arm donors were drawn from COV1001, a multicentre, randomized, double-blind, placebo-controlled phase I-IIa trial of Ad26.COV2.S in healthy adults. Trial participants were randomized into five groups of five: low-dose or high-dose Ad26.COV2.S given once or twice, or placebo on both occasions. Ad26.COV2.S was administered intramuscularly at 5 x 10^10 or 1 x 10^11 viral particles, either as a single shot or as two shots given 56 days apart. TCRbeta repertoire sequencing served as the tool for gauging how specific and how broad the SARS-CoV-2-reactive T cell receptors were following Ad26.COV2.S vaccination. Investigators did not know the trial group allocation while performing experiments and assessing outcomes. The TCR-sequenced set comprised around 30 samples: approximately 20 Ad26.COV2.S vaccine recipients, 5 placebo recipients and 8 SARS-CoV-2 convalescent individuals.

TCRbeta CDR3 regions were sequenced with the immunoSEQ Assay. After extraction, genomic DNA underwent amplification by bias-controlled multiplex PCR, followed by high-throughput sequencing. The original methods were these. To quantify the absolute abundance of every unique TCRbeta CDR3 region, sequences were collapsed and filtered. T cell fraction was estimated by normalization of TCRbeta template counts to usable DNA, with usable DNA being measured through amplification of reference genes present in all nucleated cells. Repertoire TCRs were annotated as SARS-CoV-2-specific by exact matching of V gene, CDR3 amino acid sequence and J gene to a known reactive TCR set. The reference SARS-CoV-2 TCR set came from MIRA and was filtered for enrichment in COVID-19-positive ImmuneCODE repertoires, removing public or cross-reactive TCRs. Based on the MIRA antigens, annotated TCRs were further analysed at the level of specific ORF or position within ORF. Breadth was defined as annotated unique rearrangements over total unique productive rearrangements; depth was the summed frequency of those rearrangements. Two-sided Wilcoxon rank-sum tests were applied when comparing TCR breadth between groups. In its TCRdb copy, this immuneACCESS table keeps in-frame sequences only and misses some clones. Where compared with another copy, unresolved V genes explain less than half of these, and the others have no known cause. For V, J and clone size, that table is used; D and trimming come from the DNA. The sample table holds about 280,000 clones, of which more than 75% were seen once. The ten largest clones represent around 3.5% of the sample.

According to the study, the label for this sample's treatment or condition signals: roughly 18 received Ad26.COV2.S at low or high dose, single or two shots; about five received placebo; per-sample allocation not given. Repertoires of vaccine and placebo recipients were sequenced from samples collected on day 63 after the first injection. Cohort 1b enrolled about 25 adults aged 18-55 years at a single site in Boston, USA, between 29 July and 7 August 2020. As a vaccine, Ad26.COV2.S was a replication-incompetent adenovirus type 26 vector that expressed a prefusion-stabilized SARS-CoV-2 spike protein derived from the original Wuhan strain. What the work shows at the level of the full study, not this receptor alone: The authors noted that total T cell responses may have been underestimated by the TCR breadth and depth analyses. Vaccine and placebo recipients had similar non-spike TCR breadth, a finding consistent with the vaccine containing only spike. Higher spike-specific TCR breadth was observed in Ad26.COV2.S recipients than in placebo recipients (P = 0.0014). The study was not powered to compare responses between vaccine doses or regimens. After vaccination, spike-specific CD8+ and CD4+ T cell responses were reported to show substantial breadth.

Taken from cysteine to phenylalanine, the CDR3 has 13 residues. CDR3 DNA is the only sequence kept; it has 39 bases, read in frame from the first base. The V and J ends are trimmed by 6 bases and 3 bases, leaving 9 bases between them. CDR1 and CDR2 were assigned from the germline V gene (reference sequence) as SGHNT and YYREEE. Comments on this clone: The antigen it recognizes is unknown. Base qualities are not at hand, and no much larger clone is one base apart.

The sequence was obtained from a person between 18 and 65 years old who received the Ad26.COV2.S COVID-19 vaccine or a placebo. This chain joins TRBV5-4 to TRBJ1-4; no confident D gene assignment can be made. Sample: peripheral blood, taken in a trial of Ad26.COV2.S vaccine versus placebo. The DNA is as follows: TGTGCCAGCACCAAGGGAGCTAATGAAAAACTGTTTTTT. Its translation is CASTKGANEKLFF.